This is a list of T cell receptor beta chains from one sample in a study of cytomegalovirus exposure and HLA in healthy donors. Libraries were prepared by immunoSEQ multiplex PCR; TCRdb keeps only in-frame clonotypes and omits some of them. The sample records 120,000 to 150,000 clones, roughly 85% being singletons. The material sequenced was PBMCs. The receptors stem from a woman aged 25 to 39 in good health and CMV-seronegative. CDR3s include the opening cysteine and the closing phenylalanine or tryptophan. D genes are given only for firm matches. For some rows the clone size is stated as once, few or many, or as a class when expanded; others skip it.

j_gene | v_gene | d_gene | len | abundance | CDR3aa | CDR3nt
TRBJ1-4 | TRBV7-9 | TRBD1 | 16 | . | CASSLRAGGTNEKLFF | TGTGCCAGCAGCTTACGCGCAGGGGGCACTAATGAAAAACTGTTTTTT
TRBJ2-7 | TRBV6-5 | . | 14 | . | CASSWNFDSHEQYF | TGTGCCAGCAGTTGGAACTTCGACAGCCACGAGCAGTACTTC
TRBJ2-7 | TRBV4-1 | TRBD2 | 15 | . | CASSQASGGALEQYF | TGCGCCAGCAGCCAAGCTAGCGGGGGGGCCCTCGAGCAGTACTTC
TRBJ1-1 | TRBV11-1 | TRBD1 | 14 | . | CASSTTGAGGEAFF | TGTGCCAGCAGCACGACAGGGGCCGGAGGTGAAGCTTTCTTT
TRBJ2-1 | TRBV5-1 | TRBD2 | 16 | . | CASSLLAGVSYNEQFF | TGCGCCAGCAGCCTTCTAGCGGGGGTTTCCTACAATGAGCAGTTCTTC
TRBJ2-1 | TRBV6-6 | TRBD2 | 16 | . | CASRTQSGGETGEQFF | TGTGCCAGCAGGACTCAGAGCGGGGGGGAGACAGGTGAGCAGTTCTTC
TRBJ1-4 | TRBV6-1 | TRBD1 | 15 | . | CASSGLTGGREKLFF | TGTGCCAGCAGTGGATTAACAGGGGGCAGGGAAAAACTGTTTTTT
TRBJ2-1 | TRBV4-1 | . | 12 | . | CASSQDGLAEFF | TGCGCCAGCAGCCAAGATGGCTTAGCTGAGTTCTTC
TRBJ2-5 | TRBV5-5 | . | 11 | . | CASSPQETQYF | TGTGCCAGCAGCCCCCAGGAGACCCAGTACTTC
TRBJ1-6 | TRBV4-3 | TRBD1 | 16 | . | CASSHETGRSNSPLHF | TGCGCCAGCAGCCACGAGACAGGGAGAAGTAATTCACCCCTCCACTTT
TRBJ2-1 | TRBV5-4 | TRBD1 | 18 | . | CASSPLAPGTGGRNEQFF | TGTGCCAGCAGCCCCCTAGCACCCGGGACAGGGGGCCGGAATGAGCAGTTCTTC
TRBJ1-1 | TRBV10-1 | TRBD1 | 16 | . | CASRSSQLDRGTEAFF | TGCGCCAGCAGGTCTTCTCAATTGGACAGGGGCACTGAAGCTTTCTTT
TRBJ2-5 | TRBV5-1 | . | 14 | . | CASSLVPVKETQYF | TGCGCCAGCAGCTTGGTTCCGGTAAAAGAGACCCAGTACTTC
TRBJ2-1 | TRBV18 | TRBD1 | 16 | . | CASSTLPGQSYNEQFF | TGTGCCAGCTCAACTTTACCGGGACAGAGTTACAATGAGCAGTTCTTC
TRBJ1-1 | TRBV2 | . | 12 | . | CASKRPTLEAFF | TGTGCCAGCAAGCGACCTACGCTTGAAGCTTTCTTT
TRBJ1-1 | TRBV6-5 | TRBD1 | 16 | . | CASSYHFRGRDTEAFF | TGTGCCAGCAGTTATCACTTCAGGGGGCGCGACACTGAAGCTTTCTTT
TRBJ2-5 | TRBV5-1 | . | 15 | . | CASSLALGQMETQYF | TGCGCCAGCAGCTTGGCCTTGGGGCAAATGGAGACCCAGTACTTC
TRBJ1-1 | TRBV14 | . | 17 | . | CASSQDGSRQLNTEAFF | TGTGCCAGCAGCCAAGACGGCTCACGACAGCTGAACACTGAAGCTTTCTTT
TRBJ2-3 | TRBV10-3 | TRBD2 | 12 | . | CATGGMADTQYF | TGTGCCACGGGGGGAATGGCGGATACGCAGTATTTT
TRBJ2-4 | TRBV27 | TRBD2 | 20 | . | CASSLLGTSGAQYAKNIQYF | TGTGCCAGCAGTTTATTAGGGACTAGCGGGGCTCAGTACGCCAAAAACATTCAGTACTTC
TRBJ2-1 | TRBV5-6 | . | 13 | . | CASSDRARGEQFF | TGTGCCAGTTCCGACAGGGCCCGGGGGGAGCAGTTCTTC
TRBJ1-2 | TRBV2 | TRBD1 | 14 | . | CASSRQGLSDGYTF | TGTGCCAGCAGTAGACAGGGGCTGAGCGATGGCTACACCTTC
TRBJ1-1 | TRBV25-1 | . | 13 | . | CASMRGFDTEAFF | TGTGCCAGCATGCGGGGCTTTGACACTGAAGCTTTCTTT
TRBJ2-6 | TRBV6-6 | . | 14 | . | CASKWEAGANVLTF | TGTGCCAGCAAGTGGGAGGCCGGGGCCAACGTCCTGACTTTC
TRBJ2-1 | TRBV6-4 | TRBD2 | 15 | . | CASSAAGVSYNEQFF | TGTGCCAGCAGTGCAGCGGGGGTCTCCTACAATGAGCAGTTCTTC
TRBJ1-1 | TRBV7-6 | . | 13 | few | CASSLGGGTEAFF | TGTGCCAGCAGCTTGGGGGGTGGGACTGAAGCTTTCTTT
TRBJ1-2 | TRBV6-5 | . | 14 | . | CASSYHDKVYGYTF | TGTGCCAGCAGTTACCATGACAAGGTCTATGGCTACACCTTC
TRBJ2-5 | TRBV9 | TRBD2 | 16 | . | CASSVEVAGGRETQYF | TGTGCCAGCAGCGTAGAGGTAGCGGGGGGGCGTGAGACCCAGTACTTC
TRBJ1-6 | TRBV11-2 | TRBD1 | 15 | . | CASSSRGTGNSPLHF | TGTGCCAGCAGCTCCAGGGGGACAGGGAATTCACCCCTCCACTTT
TRBJ2-3 | TRBV28 | . | 13 | . | CASSLGRSDTQYF | TGTGCCAGCAGTTTGGGGAGATCAGATACGCAGTATTTT
TRBJ2-1 | TRBV27 | TRBD2 | 13 | . | CASSGAGWDEQFF | TGTGCCAGCAGTGGAGCGGGGTGGGATGAGCAGTTCTTC
TRBJ2-3 | TRBV11-2 | TRBD2 | 17 | . | CASSLSLRTSATDTQYF | TGTGCCAGCAGCTTGTCTCTAAGGACTAGTGCTACAGATACGCAGTATTTT
TRBJ1-4 | TRBV4-3 | TRBD1 | 15 | . | CASREQGAVHEKLFF | TGCGCCAGCCGGGAACAGGGGGCGGTCCATGAAAAACTGTTTTTT
TRBJ1-1 | TRBV5-1 | . | 15 | . | CASSLDGQKNTEAFF | TGCGCCAGCAGCTTGGATGGACAGAAGAACACTGAAGCTTTCTTT
TRBJ2-7 | TRBV5-5 | . | 13 | . | CASTRRGGYEQYF | TGTGCCAGCACCCGGAGAGGGGGCTACGAGCAGTACTTC
TRBJ1-1 | TRBV4-1 | . | 15 | few | CASSQDRDSNTEAFF | TGCGCCAGCAGCCAAGACAGGGATTCAAACACTGAAGCTTTCTTT
TRBJ2-3 | TRBV18 | TRBD2 | 15 | . | CASSSTSGGTDTQYF | TGTGCCAGCTCATCGACTAGCGGGGGGACAGATACGCAGTATTTT
TRBJ2-5 | TRBV4-2 | TRBD2 | 16 | . | CASSQALGAGQETQYF | TGTGCCAGCAGCCAAGCCCTAGGAGCGGGGCAAGAGACCCAGTACTTC
TRBJ2-3 | TRBV9 | . | 15 | few | CASSVDRTSTDTQYF | TGTGCCAGCAGCGTCGACAGGACTAGCACAGATACGCAGTATTTT
TRBJ1-2 | TRBV5-6 | . | 14 | . | CASSLNRLNYGYTF | TGTGCCAGCAGCTTGAATAGACTAAACTATGGCTACACCTTC
TRBJ1-3 | TRBV6-5 | . | 11 | once | CASRGPGTIYF | TGTGCCAGCAGGGGTCCGGGCACCATATATTTT
TRBJ1-2 | TRBV20-1 | . | 11 | . | CSARGRSGYTF | TGCAGTGCTAGAGGCCGGAGTGGCTACACCTTC
TRBJ2-1 | TRBV27 | . | 16 | . | CASSASSGSSYNEQFF | TGTGCCAGCAGTGCCAGTAGTGGGAGCTCCTACAATGAGCAGTTCTTC
TRBJ1-5 | TRBV7-9 | . | 14 | . | CASSLLSSNQPQHF | TGTGCCAGCAGCTTACTGAGTAGCAATCAGCCCCAGCATTTT
TRBJ2-3 | TRBV2 | TRBD2 | 14 | . | CASSEGGGADTQYF | TGTGCCAGCAGTGAGGGGGGAGGGGCAGATACGCAGTATTTT
TRBJ2-1 | TRBV7-8 | . | 14 | . | CASSRLGPKDEQFF | TGTGCCAGCAGCCGACTGGGGCCCAAGGATGAGCAGTTCTTC
TRBJ1-5 | TRBV2 | . | 16 | . | CASTLRQGLSNQPQHF | TGTGCCAGCACCTTACGGCAGGGGCTTAGCAATCAGCCCCAGCATTTT
TRBJ1-1 | TRBV7-9 | . | 14 | . | CASSLNGRTLEAFF | TGTGCCAGCAGCTTAAACGGTCGAACTTTAGAAGCTTTCTTT
TRBJ1-4 | TRBV6-1 | TRBD1 | 15 | . | CASSLLRTGNEKLFF | TGTGCCAGCAGCCTCCTACGGACAGGGAATGAAAAACTGTTTTTT
TRBJ2-1 | TRBV13 | TRBD2 | 16 | . | CASSFPRTSQQNEQFF | TGTGCCAGCAGTTTCCCCCGGACTAGCCAGCAGAATGAGCAGTTCTTC
TRBJ1-1 | TRBV6-4 | . | 13 | . | CASSTGSDTEAFF | TGTGCCAGCAGTACAGGTAGTGACACTGAAGCTTTCTTT
TRBJ1-6 | TRBV7-8 | . | 13 | . | CASSLGGVSPLHF | TGTGCCAGCAGCTTAGGGGGGGTTTCACCCCTCCACTTT
TRBJ1-5 | TRBV30 | . | 13 | . | CAWSVQDNQPQHF | TGTGCCTGGAGTGTACAGGACAATCAGCCCCAGCATTTT
TRBJ1-1 | TRBV5-4 | TRBD1 | 15 | . | CASSFAQGARTEAFF | TGTGCCAGCAGCTTTGCACAGGGGGCTAGGACTGAAGCTTTCTTT
TRBJ2-7 | TRBV4-1 | . | 15 | . | CASSRRTGNTYEQYF | TGCGCCAGCAGCCGCCGGACGGGGAACACCTACGAGCAGTACTTC
TRBJ2-7 | TRBV5-1 | TRBD1 | 17 | once | CASSFIQGAGATYEQYF | TGCGCCAGCAGCTTTATACAGGGGGCAGGCGCAACCTACGAGCAGTACTTC
TRBJ2-7 | TRBV2 | TRBD1 | 15 | . | CASSPDRGDTYEQYF | TGTGCCAGCAGTCCCGACAGGGGGGATACCTACGAGCAGTACTTC